The next 18 T cell receptor beta chains were all read from a single sample in a study of cytomegalovirus exposure and HLA in healthy donors. The PCR used 60 Vbeta and 13 Jbeta primers. Produced via immunoSEQ multiplex PCR; TCRdb's table is partial and in-frame only. There are 150,000 to 200,000 clones in the sample; 70% to 80% occur only once, and roughly 1.5% lies in the top ten. Sequencing was performed on PBMCs. The receptor set was obtained from a woman between 50 and 59 years old in good health and CMV-seronegative.

The chain combines TRBV25-1 with TRBJ1-1; no reliable D call. Looked up from germline, CDR1 is MGHDK and CDR2 is SYGVNS. V lost 2 bases and J 1 base, leaving 17 bases between the germline ends. This CDR3 has 17 amino acids. The CDR3 coding sequence is TGTGCCAGCAGTGAAAGTAGGTCAGGTGTTTCGAACACTGAAGCTTTCTTT. This sequence encodes CASSESRSGVSNTEAFF. The full variable domain, rest sourced from reference TRBV25-1 and TRBJ1-1, is EADIYQTPRYLVIGTGKKITLECSQTMGHDKMYWYQQDPGMELHLIHYSYGVNSTEKGDLSSESTVSRIRTEHFPLTLESARPSHTSQYLCASSESRSGVSNTEAFFGQGTRLTVV.

The J gene is TRBJ1-3, the V gene TRBV27; D might be TRBD1 (5 bases). Germline V CDR1 and CDR2: MNHEY, SMNVEV (reference sequence). This CDR3 region has 15 residues. V lost 5 bases, J lost 4 bases, and 15 bases lay in between. The CDR3 nucleotides are TGTGCCAGCAGTAGCGCGGGGGGATCCGGAAACACCATATATTTT. This gives the protein CASSSAGGSGNTIYF.

The chain joins TRBV29-1 to TRBJ2-3; TRBD2 aligns across 11 bases. Germline CDR1 reads SQVTM; CDR2 reads ANQGSEA. The CDR3 contains 15 residues. The V segment lost 2 bases and the J segment 5 bases; nucleotides outside the gene matches: 6. The CDR3 spells CSVEKLAGAGDTQYF. The CDR3 nucleotides are TGCAGCGTTGAAAAACTAGCGGGAGCTGGAGATACGCAGTATTTT.

This rearrangement joins TRBV5-1 to TRBJ2-3; 10 nucleotides line up with TRBD1. The length of the CDR3 is 15 residues. Germline CDR1 and CDR2: SGHRS and YFSETQ. J gave up 5 bases and V 4 bases, and 7 bases lay outside the gene matches. CDR3 sequence (DNA): TGCGCCAGCAGCGTGGACAGGGGGGAGCAAGATACGCAGTATTTT. Protein product: CASSVDRGEQDTQYF.

The chain has TRBV15 and TRBJ2-3, with TRBD1 matching 9 bases. V lost 0 bases and J lost 4; bases outside the gene matches: 11. Looked up from germline, CDR1 is LNHNV and CDR2 is YYDKDF (reference sequence). The CDR3 length is 18 residues. The CDR3 here is CATSRDIQSRQGADTQYF. The CDR3 DNA reads TGTGCCACCAGCAGAGATATTCAGAGTCGACAGGGGGCAGATACGCAGTATTTT.

V is TRBV27 and J is TRBJ2-1; 13 nucleotides align to TRBD2. The CDR3 is made up of 19 amino acids. Germline V gene sequence: CDR1 MNHEY, CDR2 SMNVEV (reference sequence). Losses at the gene ends were 0 bases for V and 0 bases for J; bases not matched to a gene: 5. The CDR3 bases are TGTGCCAGCAGTTTATCCCGGACTAGCGGGGGTAGCTCCTACAATGAGCAGTTCTTC. It yields the protein CASSLSRTSGGSSYNEQFF.

DNA for the CDR3: TGTGCCAGCAGTTTGGGCAGGGCCCCCACCGGGGAGCTGTTTTTT. This translates into CASSLGRAPTGELFF. The rearrangement uses TRBV27 and TRBJ2-2; D possibly corresponds to TRBD1 (5 bases). Germline-derived CDR1 and CDR2 are MNHEY and SMNVEV (reference sequence). The CDR3 totals 15 residues. V gave up 3 bases and J gave up 4 bases, with 12 bases separating them.

The chain couples TRBV28 to TRBJ2-1; D call uncertain. Between the trimmed V and J ends, which lost 3 bases and 8 bases, there was a span of 8 bases. There are 12 residues in the CDR3. Germline CDR1 is MDHEN and CDR2 is SYDVKM. The CDR3 reads CASSLGRHEQFF. CDR3 nucleotide sequence: TGTGCCAGCAGTTTGGGCCGGCATGAGCAGTTCTTC. Using reference TRBV28 and TRBJ2-1 for the parts outside the CDR3, the full variable domain is DVKVTQSSRYLVKRTGEKVFLECVQDMDHENMFWYRQDPGLGLRLIYFSYDVKMKEKGDIPEGYSVSREKKERFSLILESASTNQTSMYLCASSLGRHEQFFGPGTRLTVL.

This chain connects TRBV19 to TRBJ2-5; perhaps TRBD2 as D (5 bases). CDR3 length equals 11 residues. The V end was cut by 7 bases, the J end by 3 bases, with 6 bases between. Germline V gene sequence: CDR1 LNHDA, CDR2 SQIVND (reference sequence). CDR3 in amino acids: CASTGKETQYF. The CDR3 DNA sequence: TGTGCCAGTACGGGGAAAGAGACCCAGTACTTC.

The rearrangement uses TRBV28 and TRBJ2-5; D possibly corresponds to TRBD2 (5 bases). Trimming pared 5 bases from V and 0 bases from J, leaving 10 bases between. This CDR3 region has 14 residues. The germline gives CDR1 MDHEN, CDR2 SYDVKM. The CDR3 loop reads CASSSGSHQETQYF. The CDR3 nucleotides read TGTGCCAGCAGTAGCGGCAGCCACCAAGAGACCCAGTACTTC.

This sequence joins TRBV2 and TRBJ1-1; 7 bases are a match to TRBD1. The germline V gene encodes CDR1 SNHLY and CDR2 FYNNEI. The CDR3 has 18 amino acids. Unmatched junction bases numbered 18, after V lost 6 bases and J lost 2 bases. Here the CDR3 reads CASSFGQALHGFNTEAFF. CDR3 nucleotides: TGTGCCAGCAGCTTTGGACAGGCTCTTCATGGTTTTAACACTGAAGCTTTCTTT.

V is TRBV2 and J is TRBJ2-3; D possibly corresponds to TRBD1 (6 bases). V lost 4 bases and J 0 bases, leaving 14 bases between the germline ends. CDR1 is SNHLY, CDR2 FYNNEI, per germline. This CDR3 region has 16 residues. The DNA for the CDR3 is TGTGCCAGCAGTGTAGGTGGGGACACTAGCACAGATACGCAGTATTTT. Its protein product is CASSVGGDTSTDTQYF.

The chain couples TRBV7-2 to TRBJ1-4; TRBD1 matches at 8 bases. Germline CDR1 SGHTA, CDR2 FQGNSA. The trim removed 4 bases at V and 3 bases at J, leaving 4 bases unmatched. The CDR3 extends over 15 amino acids. This CDR3 is CASSSQDRANEKLFF. Here the CDR3 DNA reads TGTGCCAGCAGCTCACAGGACAGGGCTAATGAAAAACTGTTTTTT.

The J gene is TRBJ2-1, the V gene TRBV5-6; 8 bases are a match to TRBD1. Germline-derived CDR1 and CDR2 are SGHDT and YYEEEE. The CDR3 runs to 15 residues. V dropped 2 bases and J dropped 8; count of bases not matched to a gene: 9. The CDR3 region is CASSFSGQGADEQFF. The CDR3 nucleotides are TGTGCCAGCAGCTTTTCTGGACAGGGCGCGGATGAGCAGTTCTTC.

The CDR3 region is CASSPGAGGSPLHF. The DNA of the CDR3 is TGTGCCAGCTCACCAGGGGCAGGGGGATCACCCCTCCACTTT. The chain has TRBV18 and TRBJ1-6; 7 positions agree with TRBD1. CDR1 and CDR2 from the germline V gene are KGHSH and LQKENI. With V trimmed by 2 bases and J by 10 bases, 5 bases remained unmatched. This CDR3 spans 14 amino acids.

The CDR3 sequence: CASSLYGDLATEAFF. The CDR3 DNA sequence: TGTGCCAGCAGCTTATACGGAGACCTGGCCACTGAAGCTTTCTTT. The V call is TRBV7-6, the J call TRBJ1-1; D unresolved. Germline V gene sequence: CDR1 SGHVS, CDR2 FNYEAQ. The CDR3 is 15 residues long. The V end was cut by 2 bases, the J end by 4 bases, with 14 bases between. Full variable domain (missing parts from reference TRBV7-6 and TRBJ1-1): GAGVSQSPRYKVTKRGQDVALRCDPISGHVSLYWYRQALGQGPEFLTYFNYEAQQDKSGLPNDRFSAERPEGSISTLTIQRTEQRDSAMYRCASSLYGDLATEAFFGQGTRLTVV.

The chain has TRBV9 and TRBJ2-6; D perhaps matches TRBD1 (7 bases). V shed 2 bases and J shed 0 bases, with 12 bases lying between them. This CDR3 region has 17 residues. Germline CDR1 SGDLS, CDR2 YYNGEE. CDR3 DNA: TGTGCCAGCAGCGTGGGGGGACAGTACTCTGGGGCCAACGTCCTGACTTTC. The encoded protein is CASSVGGQYSGANVLTF.

This rearrangement joins TRBV4-2 to TRBJ1-2; TRBD1 might be the D (6 bases). Per germline, CDR1 LGHNA and CDR2 YNFKEQ. The CDR3 has 16 residues. V was cut by 3 bases and J by 4 bases, with 18 bases left in between. CDR3 sequence reads: CASSQEAGTPSYGYTF. CDR3 in DNA: TGTGCCAGCAGCCAGGAGGCCGGGACACCGTCCTATGGCTACACCTTC.